Listed here are 12 T cell receptor beta chains from one sample, sequenced in a study of shared clonotypes between healthy human individuals. Clones were read by immunoSEQ multiplex PCR, and TCRdb kept only the in-frame ones, dropping some. The data contain 2 million to 3 million clones, around nine tenths of them seen just once; the ten biggest clones take up around 0.15%. The sequenced sample consisted of naive CD4+ T cells sorted from blood. Sample subset: CD45RA+ positively selected. These TCRs come from a young man in good health.

This chain uses TRBV29-1 with TRBJ2-5, with 10 bases fitting TRBD2. The CDR3 is 15 amino acids. The trim removed 3 bases at V and 5 bases at J, leaving 9 bases unmatched. Germline V lookup: CDR1 SQVTM, CDR2 ANQGSEA. CDR3 region: CSVEKTSGPVETQYF. The CDR3 region has the DNA TGCAGCGTTGAGAAGACTAGCGGGCCAGTGGAGACCCAGTACTTC.

This clone was detected once. The rearrangement joins TRBV18 to TRBJ1-6; D gene ambiguous. This CDR3 is built from 15 residues. V gave up 6 bases and J gave up 8 bases, with 17 bases separating them. Germline V CDR1 and CDR2: KGHSH, LQKENI. The DNA of the CDR3 is TGTGCCAGCTCGGCAATGGCCCTATCGGATTCACCCCTCCACTTT. Protein sequence: CASSAMALSDSPLHF.

The genes are TRBV7-9 and TRBJ1-1, with D maybe TRBD1 (5 bases). Germline V gene sequence: CDR1 SEHNR, CDR2 FQNEAQ (reference sequence). Trimming removed 5 bases from V and 5 bases from J, with 15 bases in between. CDR3 length equals 14 residues. CDR3 residues: CASSIRVGGTEAFF. For the CDR3, the DNA is TGTGCCAGCAGCATCAGGGTTGGGGGTACTGAAGCTTTCTTT.

The V and J genes are TRBV4-1 and TRBJ2-2, with D hard to call. Germline values: CDR1 MGHRA, CDR2 YSYEKL. This CDR3 spans 16 amino acids. Trimming pared 3 bases from V and 2 bases from J, leaving 13 bases between. In DNA form, the CDR3 reads TGCGCCAGCAGCCAGAGACTCCCCCAAAACACCGGGGAGCTGTTTTTT. It yields the protein CASSQRLPQNTGELFF.

The gene calls are TRBV30 and TRBJ2-1, with 7 bases matching TRBD2. V was clipped by 4 bases and J by 5 bases; unmatched bases: 11. This CDR3 has 15 residues. CDR1 is GTSNPN, CDR2 SVGIG, per germline (reference sequence). CDR3 residues: CAWKSGGNGDNEQFF. The CDR3 region has the DNA TGTGCCTGGAAATCCGGGGGGAACGGGGACAATGAGCAGTTCTTC.

The CDR3, as DNA: TGTGCCAGCAGCTTAGGTCTAGCTAGCGGGGGGGCGGATACGCAGTATTTT. Residues: CASSLGLASGGADTQYF. V and J are TRBV11-1 and TRBJ2-3, with TRBD2 matching 12 bases. Germline CDR1 reads SGHAT; CDR2 reads FQDESV (reference sequence). V shed 1 base, J shed 6 bases, and the junction held 8 bases outside the gene matches. The CDR3 sequence is 17 residues long.

This chain links TRBV5-3 with TRBJ2-7, with 11 positions matching TRBD2. TRBV5-3 belongs to the ORF category, with a function that is uncertain. After removal of 2 bases from V and 2 bases from J, the junction contained 6 bases not matched to a gene. This CDR3 has 16 residues. The CDR3 sequence: CARSLNRLAGTYEQYF. CDR3 DNA: TGTGCCAGAAGCTTAAACCGACTAGCGGGGACCTACGAGCAGTACTTC.

The V call is TRBV18, the J call TRBJ2-5; TRBD1 agrees at 10 bases. This CDR3 has 15 residues. Trimming took 6 bases from V and 1 from J; bases not matched to a gene: 5. Germline CDR1 and CDR2: KGHSH and LQKENI. CDR3: CASSRDRGTQETQYF. In DNA form, the CDR3 reads TGTGCCAGCTCTAGGGACAGGGGAACCCAAGAGACCCAGTACTTC.

V and J are TRBV6-1 and TRBJ2-3; TRBD1 matches 8 bases. Germline loops: CDR1 MNHNS, CDR2 SASEGT. Losses at the gene ends were 10 bases for V and 2 bases for J; bases not matched to a gene: 2. The CDR3 extends over 12 amino acids. The CDR3 spells CATGQDTDTQYF. CDR3 DNA: TGTGCCACGGGACAGGACACAGATACGCAGTATTTT.

This chain links TRBV19 with TRBJ2-7, with 8 bases matching TRBD1. CDR1 is LNHDA and CDR2 is SQIVND in the germline V gene (reference sequence). V lost 5 bases and J lost 5; bases outside the gene matches: 8. This CDR3 region has 14 residues. CDR3 loop: CASSPRQGAHEQYF. Written as DNA, the CDR3 is TGTGCCAGTAGTCCGAGGCAGGGGGCCCACGAGCAGTACTTC.

This clone has only a few counts. CDR3 amino acids: CASSYLTANTEAFF. The DNA for the CDR3 is TGTGCCAGTAGTTATCTGACAGCGAACACTGAAGCTTTCTTT. V gene TRBV19 combines with J gene TRBJ1-1; weak D call: TRBD1 (5 bases). Germline loops: CDR1 LNHDA, CDR2 SQIVND (reference sequence). Trimming took 5 bases from V and 1 from J, leaving 11 bases between them. The CDR3 runs 14 residues. Looking up the rest from reference TRBV19 and TRBJ1-1 gives the full variable domain: DGGITQSPKYLFRKEGQNVTLSCEQNLNHDAMYWYRQDPGQGLRLIYYSQIVNDFQKGDIAEGYSVSREKKESFPLTVTSAQKNPTAFYLCASSYLTANTEAFFGQGTRLTVV.

This chain joins TRBV19 and TRBJ2-5; no clear D. The CDR3 has 14 amino acids. In germline, CDR1 is LNHDA, CDR2 SQIVND (reference sequence). V was pared by 3 bases and J by 5 bases, with 13 bases between. In nucleotides, the CDR3 is TGTGCCAGTAGTATTTTTCGACAATCGGAGACCCAGTACTTC. Protein: CASSIFRQSETQYF.